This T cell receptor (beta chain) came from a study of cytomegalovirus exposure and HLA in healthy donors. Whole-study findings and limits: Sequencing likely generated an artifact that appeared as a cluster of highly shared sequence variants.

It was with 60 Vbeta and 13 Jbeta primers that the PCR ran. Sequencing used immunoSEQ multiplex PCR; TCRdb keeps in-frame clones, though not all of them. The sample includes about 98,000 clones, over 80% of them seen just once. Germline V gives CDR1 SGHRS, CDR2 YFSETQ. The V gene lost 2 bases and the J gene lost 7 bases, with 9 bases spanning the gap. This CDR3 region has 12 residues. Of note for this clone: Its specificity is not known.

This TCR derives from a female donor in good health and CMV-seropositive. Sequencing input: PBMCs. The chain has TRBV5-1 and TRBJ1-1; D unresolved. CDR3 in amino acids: CASSLRSGEAFF. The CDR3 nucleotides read TGCGCCAGCAGCTTACGATCGGGTGAAGCTTTCTTT.